This T cell receptor beta chain originates from a study of shared T cell receptors in the human thymus. TCRdb keeps only in-frame clones here, not all; method: immunoSEQ multiplex PCR. The repertoire consists of about 730,000 clones, with 70% to 90% occurring once and the leading ten covering roughly 0.01%. Trimming took 0 bases from V and 5 from J; bases not matched to a gene: 7. Germline V gene lookup returns CDR1 MRHNA and CDR2 SNTAGT. This CDR3 region has 16 residues. These records were also assigned to another study, of human thymus T cells. As that study records: Among unrelated individuals, related research reported thymic repertoires that overlapped highly.

The source of this sequence is a girl less than two years old with a congenital heart defect. The rearrangement joins TRBV6-4 to TRBJ1-2, with 9 bases identical to TRBD1. Sequenced: thymocytes. Here the CDR3 reads CASSDSSGTGTYGYTF. The CDR3 bases are TGTGCCAGCAGTGACTCGTCCGGGACAGGGACGTATGGCTACACCTTC.